Below, one TCR beta chain is given with its context. The CDR3 sequence is 16 residues long. Germline V gene data show CDR1 as SNHLY and CDR2 as FYNNEI. V lost 2 bases and J lost 0, with 11 bases in between. Produced via immunoSEQ multiplex PCR; TCRdb's table is partial and in-frame only. The data show about 120,000 clones, with approximately 88% seen just once and approximately 3.2% held by the top ten. This entry comes from a study of control samples from healthy donors and cancer patients. This TCR was recovered from a man aged 40-50 years in good health. Sequenced sample: blood. The V call is TRBV2, the J call TRBJ1-5; D is undetermined. The CDR3, as DNA: TGTGCCAGCAGTGAACAGGCGTTGTATAGCAATCAGCCCCAGCATTTT. Its protein product is CASSEQALYSNQPQHF.